This TCR beta chain appears in the sequencing data of a study of blood T cells in healthy people across ages (dated by TCRdb to 2015 to 2017). About the study as a whole: Template switching captured roughly one uniquely barcoded TCR beta cDNA molecule per two T cells in model experiments. Age-related changes in TCR beta repertoire diversity were measured in the study by deep sequencing normalized with unique cDNA molecular identifiers. The donors were split into four age groups: young (average 16 years), middle-aged (39), aged (around 67) and long-lived (under 85). Donors of different ages were randomly distributed across sequencing lanes to avoid experimental bias. Two additional independent replicas of 1 million unique cDNA reads from the same blood draw were analyzed for two donors (one aged 18 to 30 and one aged 80 or older).

The donors were some 39 Caucasian individuals from Russia, aged roughly 6 to 100 years, who were systemically healthy. Each donor gave roughly 9 milliliters of peripheral blood, drawn into EDTA-treated Vacutainer tubes. Ficoll-Paque density-gradient centrifugation was used to isolate PBMCs, with at least 6 million per sample. Trizol reagent was used to extract total RNA from the PBMCs, yielding at least 5 micrograms per sample. Naive CD45RAhigh/CD27high T cell percentages were measured by flow cytometry on a PBMC aliquot from every donor. Broad study findings and their caveats: Observed TCR beta diversity per million T cells fell roughly linearly with age, and a significant reduction was already apparent by age approximately 41. Total diversity estimates from one million sequenced T cells were considered lower bounds and underestimates. Compared with the aged group, more naive CD4+ T cells, fewer expanded clones and increased TCR diversity were shown by the long-lived group, suggesting age selection. Since profiling was done on bulk unsorted PBMCs, naive and antigen-experienced compartments could not be conclusively compared. Donor CMV infection status was unknown, potentially confounding age-related changes in expanded clonotypes. There was a strong correlation between observed TCR beta diversity and the percentage of naive T cells measured by flow cytometry.

Library preparation employed 5' RACE. Sequencing used an Illumina HiSeq 2500. The second PCR ran for about 6 to 12 cycles and used a J-beta primer mix along with a sample-barcoded 5' primer. Each TCR beta cDNA molecule received a unique molecular identifier from a template-switch 5' adaptor carrying 12 random nucleotides. Each sample yielded at least 2.5 million CDR3-containing paired-end reads. All of the RNA was converted into first-strand cDNA using the Mint cDNA synthesis kit, with a TRBC-specific oligonucleotide serving as the primer. After uracil-DNA glycosylase treatment, a first 18-cycle PCR used universal primers M1SS and BC2_uni_R on all cDNA. Per the original workflow: Normalization of each sample was performed by random selection of 1 million high-quality reads, each carrying a distinct molecular identifier. Instead of being binned into consensus sequences, reads with shared molecular identifiers were discarded. MiTCR, run with a Q25 quality threshold and the strictest error-elimination algorithm, handled CDR3 identification, clonotype clustering and error correction. Lower-bound total TCR beta diversity was estimated with a nonparametric unseen species model using Euler transformation. TCRdb trimmed public reads at Q25 via fastp, called clones via MiXCR and kept in-frame beta chains. Here each entry gathers all rows of one CDR3 protein and keeps the most common genes and DNA. The V and J calls come from TCRdb's annotation, not from the publication. This sample comprises around 800,000 distinct CDR3 sequences, around half of them detected only once. Together, the top ten hold approximately 18% of the sample.

As regards this clonotype: This clone's antigen is unknown. No base qualities exist here, and no much larger clone lies one base off it.

The receptor was isolated from a man older than 75 in good health. The material sequenced was blood.

The CDR3 in this case is CASSLAGNDGNQPQHF. The DNA sequence reads TGTGCCAGCAGCCTGGCGGGGAATGACGGCAATCAGCCCCAGCATTTT. The rearranged segments are TRBV12-3 or TRBV12-4 and TRBJ1-5; no D gene call is confident. The CDR3 measures 16 amino acids from cysteine to phenylalanine. Here the CDR3 DNA is all that survives: 48 bases in frame from base 1. Relative to germline, V is 6 bases shorter and J is 2 bases shorter, with 17 bases between their ends.